These 15 T cell receptor beta chains originate from one sample sequenced in a study of OX40 agonist ivuxolimab in advanced cancers. The data were produced by immunoSEQ multiplex PCR, yet TCRdb's version contains in-frame clones alone and is incomplete. The sample shows around 67,000 clones, around 80% of them seen only once. This sample comprised CD4+ or CD8+ T cells sorted from blood, obtained in a trial of the OX40 agonist ivuxolimab. Source of these receptors: an adult with an advanced solid tumor such as melanoma, head and neck, liver or kidney cancer.

This rearrangement joins TRBV12-5 to TRBJ1-1; 7 bases map to TRBD1. The CDR3 is 15 residues long. The V gene end was trimmed by 5 bases and the J gene end by 3 bases; junction bases not matched to a gene: 9. The germline V gene encodes CDR1 LGHNT and CDR2 FRNRAP. The CDR3 DNA follows: TGTGCTAGTGGTGGTACGACAGGGTTTGACACTGAAGCTTTCTTT. Its translation: CASGGTTGFDTEAFF. Full variable domain (rest looked up from reference TRBV12-5 and TRBJ1-1): DARVTQTPRHKVTEMGQEVTMRCQPILGHNTVFWYRQTMMQGLELLAYFRNRAPLDDSGMPKDRFSAEMPDATLATLKIQPSEPRDSAVYFCASGGTTGFDTEAFFGQGTRLTVV.

The CDR3 DNA reads TGCAGCCACACAGGGGATCCCACAGATACGCAGTATTTT. As protein: CSHTGDPTDTQYF. The genes are TRBV29-1 and TRBJ2-3; 7 bases agree with TRBD1. The CDR3 has 13 amino acids. CDR1 and CDR2 from the germline V gene are SQVTM and ANQGSEA. J gave up 2 bases and V 8 bases, and 7 bases lay outside the gene matches.

This chain connects TRBV18 to TRBJ1-1; TRBD1 matches 8 bases. The trim removed 3 bases at V and 5 bases at J, leaving 17 bases unmatched. The CDR3 sequence is 18 residues long. The V gene's germline CDR1 is KGHSH and CDR2 LQKENI. The CDR3 region is CASSPSLSITGGITEAFF. The CDR3 region has the DNA TGTGCCAGCTCACCGAGTCTAAGTATTACAGGGGGTATAACTGAAGCTTTCTTT.

V gene TRBV5-1 combines with J gene TRBJ1-5, with D hard to call. The germline gives CDR1 SGHRS, CDR2 YFSETQ. The CDR3 length is 12 residues. Trimming left V 2 bases short and J 5 bases short, with 5 bases between. CDR3 DNA sequence: TGCGCCAGCAGCTTTGGGGATCAGCCCCAGCATTTT. Translating gives CASSFGDQPQHF.

On this clone itself: Other nucleotide sequences in the sample specify the same CDR3. V and J are TRBV5-4 and TRBJ2-3; TRBD1 might be the D (7 bases). CDR1 is SGHNT, CDR2 YYREEE, per germline (reference sequence). V lost 2 bases and J 1 base, leaving 11 bases between the germline ends. The length of the CDR3 is 15 residues. CDR3 sequence: CASSLGGGGTDTQYF. The CDR3, as DNA: TGTGCCAGCAGCTTAGGGGGCGGGGGCACAGATACGCAGTATTTT.

This chain joins TRBV19 and TRBJ1-5, with 10 nucleotides matching TRBD1. After removal of 0 bases from V and 2 bases from J, the junction contained 10 bases not matched to a gene. The CDR3 loop spans 19 amino acids. Germline V lookup: CDR1 LNHDA, CDR2 SQIVND (reference sequence). CDR3 loop: CASSIDMGQGRGGNQPQHF. In DNA, the CDR3 is TGTGCCAGTAGTATAGATATGGGACAGGGGCGCGGGGGCAATCAGCCCCAGCATTTT.

The chain links TRBV9 to TRBJ1-2; D not resolved. Germline V lookup: CDR1 SGDLS, CDR2 YYNGEE. CDR3 size: 15 residues. Trimming pared 1 base from V and 0 bases from J, leaving 10 bases between. DNA of the CDR3: TGTGCCAGCAGCGTATACGCAGTGCCTAACTATGGCTACACCTTC. Its protein product is CASSVYAVPNYGYTF.

The J gene is TRBJ2-3, the V gene TRBV29-1, with D unclear. Trimming removed 7 bases from V and 2 bases from J, with 10 bases in between. CDR1 and CDR2 from the germline V gene are SQVTM and ANQGSEA. CDR3 length: 12 residues. DNA for the CDR3: TGCAGCGCGATTACTTACACAGATACGCAGTATTTT. Translation: CSAITYTDTQYF.

J is TRBJ2-3 and V is TRBV10-3, with 7 bases lining up with TRBD1. The trim removed 2 bases at V and 3 bases at J, leaving 5 bases unmatched. Germline V gene data show CDR1 as ENHRY and CDR2 as SYGVKD. The CDR3 has 15 residues. This chain's CDR3 is CAISELGGETDTQYF. CDR3 nucleotides: TGTGCCATCAGTGAGCTAGGGGGCGAGACAGATACGCAGTATTTT.

This rearrangement joins TRBV6-1 to TRBJ1-6, with 7 bases aligning to TRBD1. The CDR3 length is 15 residues. The germline CDR1 and CDR2 sequences are MNHNS and SASEGT. V lost 5 bases to trimming and J lost 5 bases; unmatched junction nucleotides: 6. The CDR3 nucleotides read TGTGCCAGCAGTTTAGTACAGGGGAATAATTCACCCCTCCACTTT. It translates to CASSLVQGNNSPLHF.

A few counts support this clone. The genes are TRBV30 and TRBJ1-6; 7 bases agree with TRBD1. This CDR3 is 12 amino acids long. The V gene end was trimmed by 1 base and the J gene end by 14 bases; junction bases not matched to a gene: 5. CDR1 is GTSNPN and CDR2 is SVGIG in the germline V gene (reference sequence). CDR3 in amino acids: CAWSETGRTLHF. CDR3 nucleotide sequence: TGTGCCTGGAGTGAGACAGGGAGGACCCTCCACTTT.

The CDR3 region has the DNA TGTGCCAGCAGCTCCAGCGGGAGCACAGATACGCAGTATTTT. This sequence encodes CASSSSGSTDTQYF. The chain combines TRBV7-3 with TRBJ2-3; D is perhaps TRBD2 (6 bases). The V end was cut by 4 bases, the J end by 0 bases, with 8 bases between. Per germline, CDR1 SGHTA and CDR2 FQGTGA. The CDR3 spans 14 residues.

The gene calls are TRBV9 and TRBJ1-1; no clear D gene. The CDR3 consists of 13 residues. V lost 0 bases, J lost 4 bases, and 7 bases lay in between. CDR1 is SGDLS, CDR2 YYNGEE, per germline. The CDR3: CASSVDPGTEAFF. The DNA of the CDR3 is TGTGCCAGCAGCGTAGATCCAGGCACTGAAGCTTTCTTT.

This chain links TRBV5-4 with TRBJ1-4; D is unresolved. Germline V CDR1 and CDR2: SGHNT, YYREEE (reference sequence). V was shortened by 3 bases and J by 10 bases, with 16 bases between the two germline ends. The CDR3 has 14 amino acids. Here the CDR3 reads CASSSFSPTGKLFF. The CDR3 DNA follows: TGTGCCAGCAGCTCTTTCAGTCCTACGGGAAAACTGTTTTTT. The full variable domain, in which reference TRBV5-4 and TRBJ1-4 provide the parts outside the CDR3, is ETGVTQSPTHLIKTRGQQVTLRCSSQSGHNTVSWYQQALGQGPQFIFQYYREEENGRGNFPPRFSGLQFPNYSSELNVNALELDDSALYLCASSSFSPTGKLFFGSGTQLSVL.

This rearrangement joins TRBV6-1 to TRBJ2-5; D is perhaps TRBD1 (6 bases). This CDR3 comprises 18 residues. Trimming removed 1 base from V and 1 base from J, with 19 bases in between. Germline V gene sequence: CDR1 MNHNS, CDR2 SASEGT. The CDR3 spells CASSEVERGYGTQETQYF. CDR3 DNA sequence: TGTGCCAGCAGTGAAGTTGAGAGGGGGTACGGCACCCAAGAGACCCAGTACTTC.